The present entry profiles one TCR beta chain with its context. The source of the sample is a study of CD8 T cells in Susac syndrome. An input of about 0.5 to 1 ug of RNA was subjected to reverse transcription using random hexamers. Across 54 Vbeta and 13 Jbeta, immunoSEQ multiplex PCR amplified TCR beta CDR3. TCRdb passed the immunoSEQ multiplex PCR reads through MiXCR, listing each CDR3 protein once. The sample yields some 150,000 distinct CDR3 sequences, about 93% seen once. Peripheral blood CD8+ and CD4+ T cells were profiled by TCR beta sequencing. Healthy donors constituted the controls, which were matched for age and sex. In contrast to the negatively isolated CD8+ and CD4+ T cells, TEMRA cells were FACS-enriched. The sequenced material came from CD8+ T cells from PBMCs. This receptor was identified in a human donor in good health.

The CDR3 DNA reads as TGTGCCAGCAGTTACGCGGGAGGGGGAGGTACGCAGTATTTT. Its translation: CASSYAGGGGTQYF. The chain links TRBV6-5 to TRBJ2-3; 9 nucleotides line up with TRBD2. Germline V CDR1 and CDR2: MNHEY, SVGAGI. This CDR3 region has 14 residues. J gave up 8 bases and V 2 bases, and 5 bases lay outside the gene matches.